This T cell receptor (beta chain) is from a study of blood T cell repertoires in COVID-19 (dated by TCRdb to between 2020 and 2021). Looking at the study overall: Collaborator samples came from the United States, Italy and Spain and covered acute and convalescent phases of COVID-19. Sample metadata almost always included a de-identified subject ID, COVID-19 status, age in years and sex. The samples were drawn from the first 160 participants of the ongoing ImmuneRACE study and from roughly 1,300 subjects provided by 6 global collaborators. Subjects who had been exposed to COVID-19, were actively infected with it, or had recovered from it provided the deeply sampled blood TCRbeta repertoires that made up the dataset. The prospective study material was composed of cDNA or gDNA derived from T cells, B-cell-depleted T cells, or PBMCs. HLA class I and class II types, where available, came from metadata supplied by the sample provider rather than from assay-based typing. The repertoires were made available in a free public database intended to serve as a resource for research on the immune response to SARS-CoV-2.

TCRbeta CDR3 regions were amplified from genomic DNA using the immunoSEQ Assay, a bias-controlled multiplex PCR. The paper's processing steps were these. The number of nucleated cells in each sample was estimated from the amplification of reference gene primers within the assay. To quantify the absolute abundance of each unique TCRbeta CDR3 rearrangement, sequence reads were collapsed and filtered. For each sample, productive Simpson clonality was calculated by taking the square root of Simpson's diversity index across productive rearrangements. Drawn from immuneACCESS, this table holds only the in-frame rearrangements with V and J called that TCRdb kept. Clones are partly lost; checked studies trace under half to an unresolved V gene and leave the rest unexplained. The V and J calls and clone size are taken from that table; D and trimming were inferred from the DNA. The sample records about 160,000 clones, about four fifths of which are singletons. Of the sample, roughly 3.4% falls within the top ten clones.

Comments on this clone: No cognate antigen has been identified for it. No base qualities exist here, and no much larger clone lies one base off it.

The full study reports these points: The quantity of clinical and demographic metadata differed by source and by participant and was supplied without curation.

Enrolling through a virtual design, the prospective study's participants ranged in age from roughly 18 to 95 years and lived across about two dozen United States geographic areas. Cohort assignment in the prospective study relied on participant-reported clinical history from a screening survey and a study questionnaire. ImmuneRACE Cohort 3 recovered participants were defined by two consecutive negative NP/OP PCR tests, healthcare professional clearance, or symptom resolution. Mobile phlebotomists in the prospective study collected whole blood, serum and a nasopharyngeal or oropharyngeal swab from every participant. Participants in the prospective study had the option to provide additional blood draws and questionnaires over a roughly 2-month period. Before DNA extraction, prospective study blood samples were shipped either frozen or at room temperature. Sequencing was carried out using PBMCs or T cells enriched from blood (not recorded which). This TCR was recovered from a woman aged 55-70 years who had recovered from COVID-19.

The DNA sequence is given as TGTGCCAGTAGTATCACGGGGGGGCAAAAAAACGAGCAGTACTTC. Protein translation: CASSITGGQKNEQYF. The receptor chain draws on TRBV19 and TRBJ2-7; 8 central nucleotides agree with TRBD2. The CDR3 covers 15 residues, taking in both the cysteine and the phenylalanine. Kept here is only the CDR3 DNA, which spans 45 bases and is read in frame from base 1. V ends up 3 bases short and J 5 bases short, with an unmatched junction base count of 9. Per the germline V gene (reference sequence), LNHDA is the CDR1 and SQIVND is the CDR2.